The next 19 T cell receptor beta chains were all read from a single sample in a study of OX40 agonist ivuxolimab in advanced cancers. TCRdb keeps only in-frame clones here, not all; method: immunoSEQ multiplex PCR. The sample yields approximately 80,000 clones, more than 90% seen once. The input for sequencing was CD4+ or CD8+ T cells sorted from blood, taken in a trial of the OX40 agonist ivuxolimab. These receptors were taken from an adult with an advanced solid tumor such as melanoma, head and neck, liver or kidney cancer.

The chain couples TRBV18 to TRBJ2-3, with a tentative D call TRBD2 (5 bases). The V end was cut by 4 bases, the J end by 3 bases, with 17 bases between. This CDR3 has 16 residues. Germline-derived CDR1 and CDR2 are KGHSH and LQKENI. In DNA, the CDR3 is TGTGCCAGCTCACGGTTGACTACCATTATGACAGATACGCAGTATTTT. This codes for CASSRLTTIMTDTQYF.

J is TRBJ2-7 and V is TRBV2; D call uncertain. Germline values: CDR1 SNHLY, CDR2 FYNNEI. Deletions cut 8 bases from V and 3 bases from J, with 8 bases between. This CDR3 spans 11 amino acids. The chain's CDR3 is CASGENYEQYF. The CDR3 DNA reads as TGTGCCAGCGGGGAAAACTACGAGCAGTACTTC.

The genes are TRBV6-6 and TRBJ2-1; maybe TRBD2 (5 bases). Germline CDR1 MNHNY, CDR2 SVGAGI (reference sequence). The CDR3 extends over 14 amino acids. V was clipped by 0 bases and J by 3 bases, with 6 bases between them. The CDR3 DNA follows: TGTGCCAGCAGTTACTCCCGGGACTACAATGAGCAGTTCTTC. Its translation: CASSYSRDYNEQFF.

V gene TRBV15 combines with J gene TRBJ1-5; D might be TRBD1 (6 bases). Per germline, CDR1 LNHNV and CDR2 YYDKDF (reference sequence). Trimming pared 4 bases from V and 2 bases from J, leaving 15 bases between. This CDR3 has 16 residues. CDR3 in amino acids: CATSIPGVRGNQPQHF. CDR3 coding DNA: TGTGCCACCAGCATCCCAGGGGTGAGGGGCAATCAGCCCCAGCATTTT.

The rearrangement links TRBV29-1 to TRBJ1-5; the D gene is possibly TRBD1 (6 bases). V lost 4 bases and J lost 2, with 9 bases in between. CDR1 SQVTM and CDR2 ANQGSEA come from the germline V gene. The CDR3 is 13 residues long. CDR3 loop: CSVANRGNQPQHF. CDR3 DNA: TGCAGCGTTGCTAACAGGGGCAATCAGCCCCAGCATTTT. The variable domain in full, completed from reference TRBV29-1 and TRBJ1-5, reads SAVISQKPSRDICQRGTSLTIQCQVDSQVTMMFWYRQQPGQSLTLIATANQGSEATYESGFVIDKFPISRPNLTFSTLTVSNMSPEDSSIYLCSVANRGNQPQHFGDGTRLSIL.

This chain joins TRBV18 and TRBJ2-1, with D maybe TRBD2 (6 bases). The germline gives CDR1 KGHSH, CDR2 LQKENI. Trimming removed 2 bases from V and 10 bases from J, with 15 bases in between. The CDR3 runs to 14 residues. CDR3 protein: CASSPESGLTEQFF. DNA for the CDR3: TGTGCCAGCTCACCAGAGAGCGGGCTAACGGAGCAGTTCTTC. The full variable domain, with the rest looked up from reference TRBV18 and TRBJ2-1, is NAGVMQNPRHLVRRRGQEARLRCSPMKGHSHVYWYRQLPEEGLKFMVYLQKENIIDESGMPKERFSAEFPKEGPSILRIQQVVRGDSAAYFCASSPESGLTEQFFGPGTRLTVL.

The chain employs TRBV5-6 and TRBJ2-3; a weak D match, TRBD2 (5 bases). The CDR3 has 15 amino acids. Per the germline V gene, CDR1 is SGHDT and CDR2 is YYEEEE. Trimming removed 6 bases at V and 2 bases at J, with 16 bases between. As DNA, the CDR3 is TGTGCCAGCATGAGGGCAGGTTGGGCCACAGATACGCAGTATTTT. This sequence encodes CASMRAGWATDTQYF. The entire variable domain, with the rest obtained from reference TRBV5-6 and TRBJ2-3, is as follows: DAGVTQSPTHLIKTRGQQVTLRCSPKSGHDTVSWYQQALGQGPQFIFQYYEEEERQRGNFPDRFSGHQFPNYSSELNVNALLLGDSALYLCASMRAGWATDTQYFGPGTRLTVL.

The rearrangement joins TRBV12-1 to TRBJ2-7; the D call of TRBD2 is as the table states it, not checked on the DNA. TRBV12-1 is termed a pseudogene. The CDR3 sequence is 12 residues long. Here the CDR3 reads CASSCPYYEQYF. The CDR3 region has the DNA TGTGCCAGCAGCTGCCCCTACTACGAGCAGTACTTC.

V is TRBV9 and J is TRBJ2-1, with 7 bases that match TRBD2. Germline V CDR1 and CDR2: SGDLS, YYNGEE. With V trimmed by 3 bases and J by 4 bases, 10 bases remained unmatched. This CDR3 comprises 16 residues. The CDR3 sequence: CASSARLAAMYNEQFF. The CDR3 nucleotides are TGTGCCAGCAGCGCCAGACTAGCAGCCATGTACAATGAGCAGTTCTTC.

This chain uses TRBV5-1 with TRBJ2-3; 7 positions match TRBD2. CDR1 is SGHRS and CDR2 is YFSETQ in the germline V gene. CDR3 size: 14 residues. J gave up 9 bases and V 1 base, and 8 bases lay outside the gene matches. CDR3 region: CASSLYGAGDTQYF. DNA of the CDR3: TGCGCCAGCAGCTTGTATGGGGCGGGAGACACGCAGTATTTT.

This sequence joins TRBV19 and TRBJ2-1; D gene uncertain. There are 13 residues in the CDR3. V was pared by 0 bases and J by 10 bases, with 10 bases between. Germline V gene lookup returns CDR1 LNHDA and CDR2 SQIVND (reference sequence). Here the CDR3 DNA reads TGTGCCAGTAGTATAGATTACTACCGCGAGCAGTTCTTC. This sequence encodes CASSIDYYREQFF.

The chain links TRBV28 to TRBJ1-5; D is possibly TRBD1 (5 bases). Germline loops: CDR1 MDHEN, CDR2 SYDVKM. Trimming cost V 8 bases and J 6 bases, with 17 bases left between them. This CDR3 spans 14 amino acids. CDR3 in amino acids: CASRTGDGSQPQHF. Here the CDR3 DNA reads TGTGCCAGCCGAACGGGGGACGGTAGTCAGCCCCAGCATTTT.

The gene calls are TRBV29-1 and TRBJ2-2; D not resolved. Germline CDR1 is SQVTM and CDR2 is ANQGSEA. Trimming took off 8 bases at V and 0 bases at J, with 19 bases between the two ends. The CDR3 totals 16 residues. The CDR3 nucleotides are TGCAGCCTACTTGTGGGCGGAGACGCGAACACCGGGGAGCTGTTTTTT. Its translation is CSLLVGGDANTGELFF.

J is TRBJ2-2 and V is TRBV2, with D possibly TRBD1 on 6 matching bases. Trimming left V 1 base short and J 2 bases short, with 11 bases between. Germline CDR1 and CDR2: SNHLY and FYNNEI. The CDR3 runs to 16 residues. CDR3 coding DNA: TGTGCCAGCAGTGAAGACAGGGCCTTTAACACCGGGGAGCTGTTTTTT. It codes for CASSEDRAFNTGELFF.

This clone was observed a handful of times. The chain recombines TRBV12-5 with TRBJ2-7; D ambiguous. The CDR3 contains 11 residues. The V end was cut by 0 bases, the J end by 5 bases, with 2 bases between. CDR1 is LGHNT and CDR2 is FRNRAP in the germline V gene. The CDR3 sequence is CASGLVNEQYF. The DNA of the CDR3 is TGTGCTAGTGGTTTGGTAAACGAGCAGTACTTC.

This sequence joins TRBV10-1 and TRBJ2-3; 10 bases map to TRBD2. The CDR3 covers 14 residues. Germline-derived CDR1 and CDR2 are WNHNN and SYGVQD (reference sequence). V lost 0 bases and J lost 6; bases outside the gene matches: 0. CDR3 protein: CASSESSGRDTQYF. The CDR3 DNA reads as TGCGCCAGCAGTGAGTCTAGCGGGAGGGATACGCAGTATTTT.

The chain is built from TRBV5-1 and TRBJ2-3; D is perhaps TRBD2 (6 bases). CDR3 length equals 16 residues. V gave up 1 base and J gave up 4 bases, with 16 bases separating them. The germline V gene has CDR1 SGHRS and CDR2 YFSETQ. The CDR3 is CASSLPGEVESDTQYF. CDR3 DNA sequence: TGCGCCAGCAGCTTGCCGGGAGAAGTGGAGTCAGATACGCAGTATTTT.

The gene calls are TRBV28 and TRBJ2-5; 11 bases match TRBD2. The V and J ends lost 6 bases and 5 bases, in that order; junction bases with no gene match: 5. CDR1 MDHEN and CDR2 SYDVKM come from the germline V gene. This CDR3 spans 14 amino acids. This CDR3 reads CASSELAGVETQYF. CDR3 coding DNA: TGTGCCAGCAGCGAACTAGCGGGGGTGGAGACCCAGTACTTC.

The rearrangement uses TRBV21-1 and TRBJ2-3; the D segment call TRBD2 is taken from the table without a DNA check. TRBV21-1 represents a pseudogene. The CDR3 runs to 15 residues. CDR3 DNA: TGTGCCAGCAGCAAGCAAAAGGACTTCACAGATACGCAGTATTTT. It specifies CASSKQKDFTDTQYF.